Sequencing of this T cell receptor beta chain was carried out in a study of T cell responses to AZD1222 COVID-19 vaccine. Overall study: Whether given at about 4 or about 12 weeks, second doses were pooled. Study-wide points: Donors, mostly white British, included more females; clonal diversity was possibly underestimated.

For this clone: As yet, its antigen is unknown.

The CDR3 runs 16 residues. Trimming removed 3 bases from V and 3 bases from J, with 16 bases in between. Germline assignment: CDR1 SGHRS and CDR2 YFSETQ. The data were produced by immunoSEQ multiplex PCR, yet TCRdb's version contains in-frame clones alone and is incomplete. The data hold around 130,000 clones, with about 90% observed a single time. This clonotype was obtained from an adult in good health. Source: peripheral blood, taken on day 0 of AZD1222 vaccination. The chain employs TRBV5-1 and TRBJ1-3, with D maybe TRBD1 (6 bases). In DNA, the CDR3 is TGCGCCAGCAGCTGGGGGTCCCGGACAGATGGAAACACCATATATTTT. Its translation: CASSWGSRTDGNTIYF.